A single sample is the source of the 18 T cell receptor beta chains below, sequenced in a study of blood T cell repertoires in COVID-19. Only in-frame clones appear in the TCRdb table, and some are missing; sequencing was by immunoSEQ multiplex PCR. The sample has roughly 80,000 clones, over 75% seen once. The sequenced material came from peripheral blood. The receptor source for this set is a man aged 45 to 65 with active COVID-19.

This rearrangement joins TRBV2 to TRBJ1-5; no clear D gene. Looked up from germline, CDR1 is SNHLY and CDR2 is FYNNEI. V lost 6 bases and J 2 bases, leaving 14 bases between the germline ends. The CDR3 has 15 residues. The CDR3: CASREKDFGNQPQHF. The CDR3 DNA reads as TGTGCCAGCAGGGAGAAGGATTTCGGCAATCAGCCCCAGCATTTT.

This clone was found once. The V call is TRBV11-2, the J call TRBJ1-3; D is ambiguous. The CDR3 contains 14 residues. Germline V gives CDR1 SGHAT, CDR2 FQNNGV. V dropped 0 bases and J dropped 0 bases, with 3 bases sitting between them. The CDR3 bases are TGTGCCAGCAGCTTAGACAGCTCTGGAAACACCATATATTTT. This gives the protein CASSLDSSGNTIYF.

V usage is TRBV28 and J usage is TRBJ1-1; D gene unclear. The germline gives CDR1 MDHEN, CDR2 SYDVKM. This CDR3 has 12 amino acids. Between the trimmed V and J ends, which lost 2 bases and 8 bases, there was a span of 9 bases. The CDR3 spells CASSLTENEAFF. In nucleotides, the CDR3 is TGTGCCAGCAGTTTAACCGAGAACGAAGCTTTCTTT.

CDR3 in DNA: TGTGCCAGCAGTAGCGGGACGACAGATACGCAGTATTTT. Encoded protein: CASSSGTTDTQYF. The chain links TRBV6-6 to TRBJ2-3, with 7 bases fitting TRBD2. CDR1 is MNHNY and CDR2 is SVGAGI in the germline V gene (reference sequence). The CDR3 consists of 13 residues. J was trimmed by 3 bases and V by 5 bases; bases with no gene match: 2.

J is TRBJ2-4 and V is TRBV3-1 (or the pseudogene TRBV3-2), with D perhaps matching TRBD1 (5 bases). This CDR3 comprises 14 residues. Germline CDR1 LGHDT, CDR2 YNNKEL (reference sequence). V dropped 1 base and J dropped 2 bases, with 6 bases sitting between them. This CDR3 is CASSQAGPKNIQYF. CDR3 bases: TGTGCCAGCAGCCAAGCAGGGCCCAAAAACATTCAGTACTTC.

The genes are TRBV2 and TRBJ1-1; 7 bases line up with TRBD1. Germline lookup yields CDR1 SNHLY and CDR2 FYNNEI. The CDR3 contains 16 residues. V was clipped by 6 bases and J by 7 bases; unmatched bases: 17. The CDR3 region is CASSSRHRDSGLEAFF. The CDR3 DNA is TGTGCCAGCAGCTCAAGGCACCGGGACAGCGGCCTTGAAGCTTTCTTT. The full variable domain, in which reference TRBV2 and TRBJ1-1 provide the parts outside the CDR3, is EPEVTQTPSHQVTQMGQEVILRCVPISNHLYFYWYRQILGQKVEFLVSFYNNEISEKSEIFDDQFSVERPDGSNFTLKIRSTKLEDSAMYFCASSSRHRDSGLEAFFGQGTRLTVV.

This clone was seen only a few times. V gene TRBV4-3 combines with J gene TRBJ1-1; D call uncertain. Germline CDR1 reads LGHNA; CDR2 reads YSLEER. CDR3 length: 13 amino acids. Trimming took off 0 bases at V and 1 base at J, with 3 bases between the two ends. CDR3: CASSQDRNTEAFF. The DNA of the CDR3 is TGCGCCAGCAGCCAAGATCGGAACACTGAAGCTTTCTTT.

The chain is built from TRBV18 and TRBJ2-1; 13 bases agree with TRBD2. J lost 0 bases, V lost 2 bases, and 16 bases had no gene match. The CDR3 is 22 residues long. The V gene's germline CDR1 is KGHSH and CDR2 LQKENI. CDR3 sequence (DNA): TGTGCCAGCTCACCAGCTCTATCGAGACTAGCGGGAGGAAGGAGCTCCTACAATGAGCAGTTCTTC. Translated, it gives CASSPALSRLAGGRSSYNEQFF.

V is TRBV5-4 and J is TRBJ2-5, with TRBD2 matching over 7 bases. V lost 4 bases, J lost 4 bases, and 13 bases stayed unmatched. Germline V gene sequence: CDR1 SGHNT, CDR2 YYREEE (reference sequence). The length of the CDR3 is 16 residues. The CDR3 DNA follows: TGTGCCAGCAGCCTAAAGACTAGCTTGCTATCAGAGACCCAGTACTTC. This translates into CASSLKTSLLSETQYF.

This chain connects TRBV5-1 to TRBJ1-2, with 9 bases identical to TRBD1. V dropped 3 bases and J dropped 1; count of bases not matched to a gene: 10. This CDR3 has 17 amino acids. Germline assignment: CDR1 SGHRS and CDR2 YFSETQ. The CDR3 sequence is CASSSTGGARHNYGYTF. The CDR3 DNA sequence: TGCGCCAGCAGCTCCACAGGGGGCGCAAGGCATAACTATGGCTACACCTTC.

On this clone itself: A read error may account for a junction end that differs from germline. The rearrangement links TRBV7-2 to TRBJ2-2; no definite D call. The CDR3 runs to 16 residues. Germline assignment: CDR1 SGHTA and CDR2 FQGNSA. The CDR3, as DNA: TGTGCCAGCAGCTCGAATAGACTGGCGAAGACCGGGGAGCTGTTTTTT. This codes for CASSSNRLAKTGELFF.

The chain joins TRBV19 to TRBJ2-2; 7 positions match TRBD2. In germline, CDR1 is LNHDA, CDR2 SQIVND (reference sequence). Losses at the gene ends were 3 bases for V and 7 bases for J; bases not matched to a gene: 5. The CDR3 covers 14 residues. DNA for the CDR3: TGTGCCAGTAGTATTCCGGGGGGATTCGGGGAGCTGTTTTTT. Translating it yields CASSIPGGFGELFF.

The CDR3 DNA reads as TGTGCCAGGCTAAGCCAGGAGGATTTGTTCGGCATTCAGTACTTC. It translates to CARLSQEDLFGIQYF. This chain links TRBV5-6 with TRBJ2-4; perhaps TRBD2 as D (5 bases). Trimming removed 8 bases at V and 9 bases at J, with 24 bases between. The CDR3 has 15 residues. Germline V CDR1 and CDR2: SGHDT, YYEEEE.

V usage is TRBV4-3 and J usage is TRBJ2-7; 12 bases line up with TRBD2. CDR1 and CDR2 (germline): LGHNA, YSLEER. The CDR3 is 17 residues long. After removal of 2 bases from V and 0 bases from J, the junction contained 5 bases not matched to a gene. CDR3 sequence (DNA): TGCGCCAGCAGCCAACGACTAGCGGGGGAGAGCTCCTACGAGCAGTACTTC. Amino acids: CASSQRLAGESSYEQYF.

The chain couples TRBV9 to TRBJ2-1, with TRBD1 identical over 7 bases. The CDR3 has 13 amino acids. The germline V gene has CDR1 SGDLS and CDR2 YYNGEE. The V segment lost 4 bases and the J segment 9 bases; nucleotides outside the gene matches: 7. Written as DNA, the CDR3 is TGTGCCAGCAGCCTGACAGGGTATACTGAGCAGTTCTTC. It yields the protein CASSLTGYTEQFF.

The chain uses TRBV7-9 and TRBJ2-7; 7 nucleotides agree with TRBD1. Per germline, CDR1 SEHNR and CDR2 FQNEAQ (reference sequence). This CDR3 comprises 15 residues. V dropped 5 bases and J dropped 5; count of bases not matched to a gene: 12. The CDR3 nucleotides read TGTGCCAGCAGCCCACCCGGGACAGCGATGGACGAGCAGTACTTC. Translation: CASSPPGTAMDEQYF.

V usage is TRBV28 and J usage is TRBJ2-5; 7 bases agree with TRBD2. V trimming: 4 bases; J trimming: 4 bases; junction bases outside the gene matches: 3. This CDR3 spans 13 amino acids. Germline lookup yields CDR1 MDHEN and CDR2 SYDVKM. The CDR3 loop is CASSSGGIETQYF. In DNA form, the CDR3 reads TGTGCCAGCAGTTCGGGGGGAATAGAGACCCAGTACTTC. The full variable domain, rest sourced from reference TRBV28 and TRBJ2-5, is DVKVTQSSRYLVKRTGEKVFLECVQDMDHENMFWYRQDPGLGLRLIYFSYDVKMKEKGDIPEGYSVSREKKERFSLILESASTNQTSMYLCASSSGGIETQYFGPGTRLLVL.

V gene TRBV7-3 combines with J gene TRBJ2-5, with TRBD2 matching 11 bases. Germline CDR1 SGHTA, CDR2 FQGTGA. V lost 5 bases to trimming and J lost 5 bases; unmatched junction nucleotides: 7. CDR3 length: 15 residues. The CDR3 loop is CASSVSGRAGETQYF. CDR3 DNA: TGTGCCAGCAGCGTTAGCGGGAGGGCCGGGGAGACCCAGTACTTC.